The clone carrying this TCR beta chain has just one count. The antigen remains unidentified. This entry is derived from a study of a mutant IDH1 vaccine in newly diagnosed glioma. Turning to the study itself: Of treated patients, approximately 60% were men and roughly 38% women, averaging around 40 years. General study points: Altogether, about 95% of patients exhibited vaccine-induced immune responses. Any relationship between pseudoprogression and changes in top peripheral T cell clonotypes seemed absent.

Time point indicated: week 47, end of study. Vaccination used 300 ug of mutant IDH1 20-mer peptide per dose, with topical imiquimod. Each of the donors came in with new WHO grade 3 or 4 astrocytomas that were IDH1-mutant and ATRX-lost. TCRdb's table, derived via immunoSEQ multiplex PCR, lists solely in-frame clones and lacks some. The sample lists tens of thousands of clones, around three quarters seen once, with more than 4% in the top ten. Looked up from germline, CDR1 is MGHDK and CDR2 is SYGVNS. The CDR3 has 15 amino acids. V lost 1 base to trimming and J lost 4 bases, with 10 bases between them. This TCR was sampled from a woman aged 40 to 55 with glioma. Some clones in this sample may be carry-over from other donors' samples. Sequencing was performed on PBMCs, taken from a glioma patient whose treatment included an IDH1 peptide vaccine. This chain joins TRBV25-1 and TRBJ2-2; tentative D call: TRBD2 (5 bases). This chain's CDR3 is CASSELVGSTGELFF. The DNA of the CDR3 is TGTGCCAGCAGTGAATTGGTAGGGAGCACCGGGGAGCTGTTTTTT.